These 2 T cell receptor beta chains came from one sample sequenced in a study of human T cells and chemical hapten exposure. TCRdb processed the RACE reads anew with MiXCR; each CDR3 protein has one entry. The data show around 150,000 distinct CDR3 sequences, 25% to 35% seen once. As to time point: patch test 3, about 24 weeks after DPC sensitization. Treatment reported: therapeutic diphenylcyclopropenone sensitization with weekly scalp DPC. The specimen comprised whole blood, sampled in connection with sensitization to the hapten diphenylcyclopropenone (DPC). These receptors were collected from a woman in her late teens or twenties with alopecia areata. Some clones in this sample may be carry-over from other donors' samples.

This clonotype has ten or more counts. The rearrangement uses TRBV6-5 and TRBJ2-1; TRBD1 matches 9 bases. The junction had 8 bases not matched to a gene; V was cut back by 4 bases and J by 1 base. CDR3 size: 17 residues. Germline-derived CDR1 and CDR2 are MNHEY and SVGAGI. CDR3 protein: CASSSPTGGQSYNEQFF. The CDR3 nucleotides are TGTGCCAGCAGTTCCCCAACAGGGGGCCAGTCCTACAATGAGCAGTTCTTC.

The chain uses TRBV25-1 and TRBJ1-1; D unclear. CDR3 length equals 11 residues. The V end lost 4 bases, the J end lost 3 bases, and 3 bases lay between the germline ends. The V gene's germline CDR1 is MGHDK and CDR2 SYGVNS. CDR3 sequence: CASSAYTEAFF. Written as DNA, the CDR3 is TGTGCCAGCAGTGCGTACACTGAAGCTTTCTTT. The whole variable domain, remainder taken from reference TRBV25-1 and TRBJ1-1, is EADIYQTPRYLVIGTGKKITLECSQTMGHDKMYWYQQDPGMELHLIHYSYGVNSTEKGDLSSESTVSRIRTEHFPLTLESARPSHTSQYLCASSAYTEAFFGQGTRLTVV.